The 29 T cell receptor beta chains below were found in one sample sequenced in a study of T cells in Graves' hyperthyroidism and ophthalmopathy. Amplified TCR beta CDR3 regions derived from RNA transcripts. A first-round RT-PCR of the TCR CDR3 used the HTBI primer set. TCRdb re-called the multiplex PCR reads with MiXCR, one entry per CDR3 protein. The sample yields approximately 400,000 distinct CDR3 sequences, 15% to 19% seen once. Sample: blood. Source of these receptors: a woman aged 18-29 years with Graves' hyperthyroidism.

The table lists this clonotype with many counts. The chain recombines TRBV5-6 with TRBJ1-1; D unclear. V was clipped by 2 bases and J by 0 bases, with 14 bases between them. Looked up from germline, CDR1 is SGHDT and CDR2 is YYEEEE. This CDR3 comprises 16 residues. This CDR3 is CASSFRQSGLNTEAFF. The CDR3 DNA follows: TGTGCCAGCAGCTTTCGACAATCTGGGCTGAACACTGAAGCTTTCTTT.

This clonotype was seen at least ten times. The chain links TRBV28 to TRBJ2-7; TRBD2 aligns across 8 bases. This CDR3 has 13 residues. Trimming at V came to 6 bases and at J to 2 bases, leaving 3 bases not matched to a gene. Germline CDR1 MDHEN, CDR2 SYDVKM. CDR3 in amino acids: CASSLAGTYEQYF. The CDR3 nucleotides read TGTGCCAGCAGCTTAGCGGGAACCTACGAGCAGTACTTC.

This clonotype was found many times. V gene TRBV5-1 combines with J gene TRBJ1-1; no clear D gene. The CDR3 consists of 11 residues. Germline CDR1 reads SGHRS; CDR2 reads YFSETQ. The V gene lost 3 bases and the J gene lost 7 bases, with 7 bases spanning the gap. Here the CDR3 reads CASSWRNEAFF. The CDR3 DNA reads TGCGCCAGCAGCTGGCGGAATGAAGCTTTCTTT.

The table lists this clonotype with a few counts. V usage is TRBV19 and J usage is TRBJ2-6; D gene ambiguous. CDR3 length equals 14 residues. V lost 1 base to trimming and J lost 4 bases, with 5 bases between them. Germline assignment: CDR1 LNHDA and CDR2 SQIVND (reference sequence). The CDR3 DNA reads as TGTGCCAGTAGTATAGGGCCCGGGGCCAACGTCCTGACTTTC. This sequence encodes CASSIGPGANVLTF.

The chain is built from TRBV5-6 and TRBJ2-1, with 7 nucleotides matching TRBD1. Losses at the gene ends were 5 bases for V and 0 bases for J; bases not matched to a gene: 5. This CDR3 region has 15 residues. Germline values: CDR1 SGHDT, CDR2 YYEEEE. The CDR3 sequence: CASRARGSSYNEQFF. CDR3 DNA: TGTGCCAGCAGAGCCAGGGGGAGCTCCTACAATGAGCAGTTCTTC.

This chain uses TRBV27 with TRBJ2-1; perhaps TRBD1 as D (6 bases). The CDR3 is made up of 13 amino acids. Looked up from germline, CDR1 is MNHEY and CDR2 is SMNVEV (reference sequence). V was cut by 6 bases and J by 7 bases, with 13 bases left in between. The CDR3 here is CASRGTQGNEQFF. In nucleotides, the CDR3 is TGTGCCAGCAGAGGCACACAGGGTAATGAGCAGTTCTTC.

Here the CDR3 DNA reads TGTGCCAGCAGCCCACGGACAGCCTTCAATGAAAAACTGTTTTTT. Translated: CASSPRTAFNEKLFF. The chain joins TRBV9 to TRBJ1-4, with D possibly TRBD1 on 6 matching bases. V was pared by 4 bases and J by 5 bases, with 15 bases between. The CDR3 is 15 amino acids. CDR1 and CDR2 from the germline V gene are SGDLS and YYNGEE.

This clonotype has ten or more counts. The chain recombines TRBV7-9 with TRBJ2-7; D ambiguous. This CDR3 has 13 residues. Germline V lookup: CDR1 SEHNR, CDR2 FQNEAQ (reference sequence). Trimming cost V 1 base and J 6 bases, with 10 bases left between them. CDR3 in amino acids: CASSLGVFGEQYF. The CDR3, as DNA: TGTGCCAGCAGCTTAGGTGTCTTTGGCGAGCAGTACTTC. Complete variable domain (other parts from reference TRBV7-9 and TRBJ2-7): DTGVSQNPRHKITKRGQNVTFRCDPISEHNRLYWYRQTLGQGPEFLTYFQNEAQLEKSRLLSDRFSAERPKGSFSTLEIQRTEQGDSAMYLCASSLGVFGEQYFGPGTRLTVT.

For this clonotype: A read error may explain this, as a much larger clone is one base away. This chain joins TRBV20-1 and TRBJ2-1; 7 bases are a match to TRBD1. The CDR3 spans 14 residues. The germline CDR1 and CDR2 sequences are DFQATT and SNEGSKA (reference sequence). CDR3 DNA sequence: TGCAGTGCTAGAGTTGGGACAGCATACAATGAGCGGTTCTTC. Translated, it gives CSARVGTAYNERFF.

The chain carries TRBV27 and TRBJ1-6; 9 bases align to TRBD1. This CDR3 contains 17 residues. Germline values: CDR1 MNHEY, CDR2 SMNVEV (reference sequence). Germline trimming cut 6 bases from V and 7 bases from J; bases unmatched to any gene: 13. The CDR3: CASSSFPGTGLNSPLHF. The CDR3, as DNA: TGTGCCAGCAGCTCCTTTCCCGGGACAGGGTTAAATTCACCCCTCCACTTT.

This clonotype has at least ten counts. The V and J genes are TRBV11-2 and TRBJ2-1; the D call may be TRBD1 or TRBD2 (7 bases each). The V end lost 5 bases, the J end lost 8 bases, and 13 bases lay between the germline ends. This CDR3 contains 13 residues. The germline V gene encodes CDR1 SGHAT and CDR2 FQNNGV. The CDR3 here is CASSKTGRDEQFF. The CDR3 DNA is TGTGCCAGCAGCAAGACAGGGAGGGATGAGCAGTTCTTC. Looking up the rest from reference TRBV11-2 and TRBJ2-1 gives the full variable domain: EAGVAQSPRYKIIEKRQSVAFWCNPISGHATLYWYQQILGQGPKLLIQFQNNGVVDDSQLPKDRFSAERLKGVDSTLKIQPAKLEDSAVYLCASSKTGRDEQFFGPGTRLTVL.

This clonotype was recorded many times. The chain joins TRBV5-1 to TRBJ2-5, with 9 bases identical to TRBD2. Germline V gene sequence: CDR1 SGHRS, CDR2 YFSETQ. The V and J ends lost 1 base and 5 bases, in that order; junction bases with no gene match: 12. The CDR3 runs to 17 residues. In DNA, the CDR3 is TGCGCCAGCAGCTTGAAGGCTAGCGGGGAGGTGTTGGAGACCCAGTACTTC. Encoded protein: CASSLKASGEVLETQYF.

The chain employs TRBV12-3 or TRBV12-4 and TRBJ2-5; D not resolved. The CDR3 is made up of 12 amino acids. V was clipped by 5 bases and J by 5 bases, with 9 bases between them. As DNA, the CDR3 is TGTGCCAGCAGTCTCTCTTTGGAGACCCAGTACTTC. It translates to CASSLSLETQYF.

This clonotype occurred many times. This chain links TRBV24-1 with TRBJ2-1, with 8 bases lining up with TRBD1. Trimming at V came to 5 bases and at J to 3 bases, leaving 11 bases not matched to a gene. Germline V gene lookup returns CDR1 KGHDR and CDR2 SFDVKD. There are 17 residues in the CDR3. The CDR3 DNA follows: TGTGCCACCAGTGGCCAATACAGGGGGTTCAGCTACAATGAGCAGTTCTTC. This gives the protein CATSGQYRGFSYNEQFF.

This clonotype was seen ten or more times. V and J are TRBV10-3 and TRBJ2-1; D gene uncertain. V lost 1 base to trimming and J lost 5 bases, with 12 bases between them. In germline, CDR1 is ENHRY, CDR2 SYGVKD. The CDR3 loop spans 15 amino acids. The CDR3 region has the DNA TGTGCCATCAGTGAGTTGTTTGTGGCCGACAATGAGCAGTTCTTC. It codes for CAISELFVADNEQFF.

There are many counts of this clonotype. The chain joins TRBV15 to TRBJ1-1; TRBD1 might be the D (6 bases). V was trimmed by 5 bases and J by 0 bases, leaving 13 bases between them. This CDR3 region has 15 residues. In germline, CDR1 is LNHNV, CDR2 YYDKDF (reference sequence). The CDR3 DNA reads as TGTGCCACCAGCGCAAACAGGGAGATGAACACTGAAGCTTTCTTT. Protein product: CATSANREMNTEAFF.

This clonotype has ten or more counts. The chain is built from TRBV5-1 and TRBJ1-5; D gene unclear. Germline V CDR1 and CDR2: SGHRS, YFSETQ. V shed 0 bases and J shed 3 bases, with 7 bases lying between them. The length of the CDR3 is 14 residues. In nucleotides, the CDR3 is TGCGCCAGCAGCTTGGGCGGGGACAATCAGCCCCAGCATTTT. This sequence encodes CASSLGGDNQPQHF.

In its sample, this clonotype was seen a few times. A much bigger clone sits one base away, suggesting this may be a read error. This chain joins TRBV7-8 and TRBJ1-3; D is unclear. Germline CDR1 SGHVS, CDR2 FQNEAQ. This CDR3 is 13 amino acids long. V was pared by 4 bases and J by 0 bases, with 4 bases between. As DNA, the CDR3 is TGTGCCAGCAGCTCCCGCTCTGGAAACACCATATATTTT. Translating it yields CASSSRSGNTIYF.

The chain joins TRBV15 to TRBJ2-1; weak D call: TRBD1 (6 bases). Per the germline V gene, CDR1 is LNHNV and CDR2 is YYDKDF (reference sequence). CDR3 length equals 20 residues. V lost 3 bases, J lost 4 bases, and 28 bases lay in between. The CDR3 coding sequence is TGTGCCACCAGCAGTTTAAGAGGGGGAGAGTCCCTCGCGAAATACAATGAGCAGTTCTTC. It codes for CATSSLRGGESLAKYNEQFF.

The V gene is TRBV20-1, the J gene TRBJ2-3, with TRBD2 identical over 12 bases. V lost 3 bases, J lost 1 base, and 8 bases stayed unmatched. CDR3 length: 17 amino acids. Germline V gives CDR1 DFQATT, CDR2 SNEGSKA (reference sequence). CDR3 sequence (DNA): TGCAGTGCTAGCCCTCCTAGCGGGAGGGGCGGCACAGATACGCAGTATTTT. As protein: CSASPPSGRGGTDTQYF.

This clonotype was counted ten times or more. The J gene is TRBJ1-5, the V gene TRBV20-1, with D uncertain. CDR1 is DFQATT, CDR2 SNEGSKA, per germline (reference sequence). Trimming stripped 3 bases from V and 0 bases from J, with 9 bases between. This CDR3 is 14 amino acids long. CDR3 coding DNA: TGCAGTGCTAGGCGGGGTGCTAGCAATCAGCCCCAGCATTTT. Its protein is CSARRGASNQPQHF.

This clonotype occurred many times. J is TRBJ2-3 and V is TRBV5-6; 8 bases are shared with TRBD2. J lost 3 bases, V lost 4 bases, and 10 bases had no gene match. Per germline, CDR1 SGHDT and CDR2 YYEEEE. The CDR3 sequence is 16 residues long. CDR3 bases: TGTGCCAGCAGCCGACCGGGACTAGTCTTGACAGATACGCAGTATTTT. Protein sequence: CASSRPGLVLTDTQYF.

In this sample, this clonotype turned up many times. The chain uses TRBV10-3 and TRBJ2-5, with 10 bases aligning to TRBD2. The CDR3 is 15 residues long. The germline V gene encodes CDR1 ENHRY and CDR2 SYGVKD. V trimming: 8 bases; J trimming: 4 bases; junction bases outside the gene matches: 10. The CDR3 coding sequence is TGTGCCATCGGCCTAGCGGGAGCATTCGGAGAGACCCAGTACTTC. Protein product: CAIGLAGAFGETQYF.

This clonotype was observed many times. The chain is built from TRBV7-2 and TRBJ2-3; possible D gene TRBD2, 7 bases. The germline V gene has CDR1 SGHTA and CDR2 FQGNSA. Trimming pared 6 bases from V and 1 base from J, leaving 20 bases between. The CDR3 length is 17 residues. The CDR3 nucleotides read TGTGCCAGCAGGTATCAGGCGGCGGGGGCCCGCACAGATACGCAGTATTTT. It encodes CASRYQAAGARTDTQYF.

In this sample, this clonotype turned up many times. The gene calls are TRBV2 and TRBJ2-1; a weak D match, TRBD2 (7 bases). The ends were cut back, 0 bases at V and 10 bases at J, with 13 bases in the middle. This CDR3 is built from 14 residues. CDR1 and CDR2 from the germline V gene are SNHLY and FYNNEI. The DNA for the CDR3 is TGTGCCAGCAGTGAAGCGGGAGGGGGGGCAGAGCAGTTCTTC. Translating it yields CASSEAGGGAEQFF.

This clonotype was counted between two and nine times. J is TRBJ1-5 and V is TRBV12-3 or TRBV12-4; D is uncertain. V was shortened by 1 base and J by 7 bases, with 5 bases between the two germline ends. This CDR3 is 12 amino acids long. CDR3 in DNA: TGTGCCAGCAGTTTAGACCAACAGCCCCAGCATTTT. It codes for CASSLDQQPQHF.

This clonotype was counted many times. The chain combines TRBV2 with TRBJ2-7; D is unresolved. The CDR3 contains 11 residues. The germline gives CDR1 SNHLY, CDR2 FYNNEI. V was trimmed by 6 bases and J by 7 bases, leaving 10 bases between them. For the CDR3, the DNA is TGTGCCAGCAGCCCAGCCCGTGAGCAGTACTTC. Its protein is CASSPAREQYF.

CDR3 coding DNA: TGTGCCAGCAGCTTAGGGCGGGGGATGAATTCACCCCTCCACTTT. This encodes CASSLGRGMNSPLHF. The rearrangement links TRBV13 to TRBJ1-6; TRBD1 might be the D (5 bases). V was pared by 0 bases and J by 7 bases, with 10 bases between. In germline, CDR1 is PRHDT, CDR2 FYEKMQ (reference sequence). The CDR3 has 15 amino acids.

This clonotype was detected many times. The genes are TRBV3-1 and TRBJ1-4, with D perhaps matching TRBD1 (6 bases). Between the trimmed V and J ends, which lost 3 bases and 2 bases, there was a span of 10 bases. The germline V gene encodes CDR1 LGHDT and CDR2 YNNKEL (reference sequence). This CDR3 has 15 residues. CDR3 sequence (DNA): TGTGCCAGCAGCCACCACAGGGCCACTAATGAAAAACTGTTTTTT. It codes for CASSHHRATNEKLFF.